This T cell receptor (beta chain) was sequenced during a study of OX40 agonist ivuxolimab in advanced cancers. Study information: The patients' treatment was ivuxolimab, an agonistic anti-OX40 (CD134) antibody. Overall study findings and caveats: Circulating CD4+ and CD8+ T cells showed clonal expansion by week 6 at 0.1 to 3.0 mg/kg.

V dropped 6 bases and J dropped 2; count of bases not matched to a gene: 13. CDR1 and CDR2 from the germline V gene are LGHNT and FRNRAP. The CDR3 extends over 19 amino acids. Here immunoSEQ multiplex PCR was the method, and the copy in TCRdb shows in-frame clones only, minus some. The data contain about 46,000 clones, over 75% of them seen just once; the ten biggest clones take up around 11%. On this clone: The antigen is unknown.

The chain is built from TRBV12-5 and TRBJ2-1, with 13 bases matching TRBD2. This specimen consisted of CD4+ or CD8+ T cells sorted from blood, obtained in a trial of the OX40 agonist ivuxolimab. This sequence was found in an adult with an advanced solid tumor such as melanoma, head and neck, liver or kidney cancer. In DNA, the CDR3 is TGTGCTAGTGGACCCGCCGAGACTAGCGGGGGGTTACCCTACAATGAGCAGTTCTTC. Translating it yields CASGPAETSGGLPYNEQFF.